This TCR beta chain was identified during a study of OX40 agonist ivuxolimab in advanced cancers. The overall study: Patients were dosed with the agonistic anti-OX40 (CD134) antibody ivuxolimab.

Method: immunoSEQ multiplex PCR; TCRdb's copy keeps in-frame clones and lacks some. The top ten hold about an eighth of the sample, which has 15,000 to 20,000 clones, around 83% seen once. This clone was seen a handful of times. The germline V gene has CDR1 SGHDN and CDR2 FVKESK. This CDR3 has 16 residues. Between the trimmed V and J ends, which lost 0 bases and 1 base, there was a span of 10 bases. The chain links TRBV14 to TRBJ2-4, with a tentative D call TRBD2 (6 bases). The material sequenced was CD4+ or CD8+ T cells sorted from blood, taken in a trial of the OX40 agonist ivuxolimab. This clonotype was sampled from an adult with an advanced solid tumor such as melanoma, head and neck, liver or kidney cancer. The CDR3 spells CASSQEVGGAKNIQYF. CDR3 coding DNA: TGTGCCAGCAGCCAAGAAGTAGGAGGGGCCAAAAACATTCAGTACTTC.